This TCR beta chain is drawn from a study of shared clonotypes between healthy human individuals. About the research overall: Donors had three CD4 naive, three CD4 memory, two CD8 naive and one CD8 memory plate apiece.

There are 19 residues in the CDR3. Trimming removed 0 bases from V and 7 bases from J; junction bases left unmatched: 15. The germline V gene encodes CDR1 SEHNR and CDR2 FQNEAQ (reference sequence). Notes on the study in general: It was the few donors that limited the genetic and exposure-history diversity represented. Non-shared clonotypes had lower generation probabilities than those shared by all four donors. An anticipated effect of sequencing depth on clonotype sharing among donors was recognized.

Notes on this clone: What it binds is unknown.

Generated by immunoSEQ multiplex PCR, the TCRdb table keeps only in-frame clones and is missing some. The repertoire holds millions of clones, more than 80% seen once, with 0.39% in the top ten. This receptor was taken from a young man in good health. Some clones in this sample may be carry-over from other donors' samples. Specimen: naive CD4+ T cells from PBMCs. The sample's subset: CD45RA+ positively selected. The genes are TRBV7-9 and TRBJ2-1; 10 bases are a match to TRBD2. The CDR3 DNA sequence: TGTGCCAGCAGCTTAGCTCAGAGTAATAGCGGGAGGAGTAGTAATGAGCAGTTCTTC. It codes for CASSLAQSNSGRSSNEQFF. The full variable domain, in which reference TRBV7-9 and TRBJ2-1 provide the parts outside the CDR3, is DTGVSQNPRHKITKRGQNVTFRCDPISEHNRLYWYRQTLGQGPEFLTYFQNEAQLEKSRLLSDRFSAERPKGSFSTLEIQRTEQGDSAMYLCASSLAQSNSGRSSNEQFFGPGTRLTVL.